This entry lists 14 T cell receptor beta chains sequenced from one sample in a study of shared clonotypes between healthy human individuals. Profiled with immunoSEQ multiplex PCR; TCRdb holds only in-frame clones, not every one. The data contain 110,000 or so clones, about 62% of them seen just once; the ten biggest clones take up around 25%. Sequenced: memory CD8+ T cells sorted from blood. Documented subset: CD45RO+ cells pooled with CCR7-negative TemRA cells. All receptors derive from a young woman in good health.

The CDR3 bases are TGTGCCAGCAGTTCCATGGGAATGACAGGGGCCTACAATCAGCCCCAGCATTTT. Translated: CASSSMGMTGAYNQPQHF. The chain employs TRBV28 and TRBJ1-5, with TRBD1 matching over 8 bases. V lost 4 bases, J lost 3 bases, and 14 bases stayed unmatched. The germline V gene has CDR1 MDHEN and CDR2 SYDVKM. This CDR3 has 18 amino acids.

The chain recombines TRBV4-2 with TRBJ1-1; D remains unclear. V lost 0 bases to trimming and J lost 5 bases, with 10 bases between them. CDR1 and CDR2 (germline): LGHNA, YNFKEQ. The CDR3 is 14 amino acids. DNA of the CDR3: TGTGCCAGCAGCCAAGATACAGATGGGACTGAAGCTTTCTTT. Translating gives CASSQDTDGTEAFF.

Ten or more counts support this clone. The chain carries TRBV9 and TRBJ2-5; TRBD2 aligns across 7 bases. The DNA end lines up better with TRBJ2-7; the J call may be wrong. CDR1 SGDLS and CDR2 YYNGEE come from the germline V gene. The CDR3 totals 14 residues. The CDR3 DNA reads as TGTGCCAGCAGCGCGAGCGGGAAACTGGACGAGCAGTACTTC. Its translation: CASSASGKLDEQYF.

This chain joins TRBV25-1 and TRBJ1-1; 12 nucleotides agree with TRBD1. Germline CDR1 MGHDK, CDR2 SYGVNS. After removal of 4 bases from V and 2 bases from J, the junction contained 2 bases not matched to a gene. The CDR3 has 15 amino acids. The CDR3 spells CASSGDRGRNTEAFF. The CDR3, as DNA: TGTGCCAGCAGTGGGGACAGGGGGCGAAACACTGAAGCTTTCTTT.

Details on this clone: This same CDR3 is encoded by further DNA sequences in the sample. The CDR3 spells CASSVGGGSDTQYF. The CDR3 DNA is TGTGCCAGCAGCGTAGGGGGAGGGTCAGATACGCAGTATTTT. The J gene is TRBJ2-3, the V gene TRBV9; TRBD2 agrees at 7 bases. Germline CDR1 and CDR2: SGDLS and YYNGEE. J was trimmed by 4 bases and V by 0 bases; bases with no gene match: 2. The CDR3 spans 14 residues.

At least ten counts were recorded for this clone. The J gene is TRBJ2-6, the V gene TRBV5-4; no clear D gene. This CDR3 comprises 17 residues. Deletions cut 4 bases from V and 4 bases from J, with 18 bases between. Germline V gene lookup returns CDR1 SGHNT and CDR2 YYREEE (reference sequence). CDR3 loop: CASSDGDGSAGANVLTF. The CDR3 bases are TGTGCCAGCAGCGACGGAGACGGGTCGGCCGGGGCCAACGTCCTGACTTTC.

This clone was seen at least ten times. This sequence joins TRBV13 and TRBJ2-5; no firm D call. The CDR3 is 14 residues long. V lost 1 base and J 4 bases, leaving 10 bases between the germline ends. Germline V CDR1 and CDR2: PRHDT, FYEKMQ (reference sequence). The CDR3 loop reads CASSLEGSTETQYF. CDR3 sequence (DNA): TGTGCCAGCAGCTTAGAAGGTAGCACAGAGACCCAGTACTTC.

This clone was seen more than once but under ten times. This chain uses TRBV10-2 with TRBJ2-3, with 10 nucleotides matching TRBD2. Germline-derived CDR1 and CDR2 are WSHSY and SAAADI. V was clipped by 7 bases and J by 6 bases; unmatched bases: 10. The CDR3 has 15 residues. The CDR3 spells CASIRSSGRRDTQYF. Written as DNA, the CDR3 is TGCGCCAGCATCCGGAGTAGCGGGAGGCGCGATACGCAGTATTTT.

The chain joins TRBV6-5 to TRBJ1-2; maybe TRBD1 (6 bases). V lost 5 bases and J lost 5, with 6 bases in between. The CDR3 covers 11 residues. Germline V CDR1 and CDR2: MNHEY, SVGAGI. CDR3: CASSTGYGYTF. The CDR3 bases are TGTGCCAGCAGTACAGGGTATGGCTACACCTTC.

Only one count was recorded for this clone. V gene TRBV2 combines with J gene TRBJ1-4; weak D call: TRBD1 (6 bases). V lost 11 bases and J lost 10, with 23 bases in between. The CDR3 loop spans 14 amino acids. CDR1 and CDR2 from the germline V gene are SNHLY and FYNNEI. CDR3 bases: TGTGCCCTCGGTGCGGAGGGGGTAATCGGAAAACTGTTTTTT. Protein sequence: CALGAEGVIGKLFF.

This clone was observed a few times. The rearrangement links TRBV4-2 to TRBJ2-2; 9 nucleotides agree with TRBD2. Unmatched junction bases numbered 11, after V lost 3 bases and J lost 0 bases. This CDR3 region has 19 residues. Germline CDR1 LGHNA, CDR2 YNFKEQ. The CDR3 spells CASSHPGLAVFANTGELFF. The CDR3, as DNA: TGTGCCAGCAGCCATCCGGGACTAGCTGTCTTCGCGAACACCGGGGAGCTGTTTTTT.

This clone was recorded at least ten times. The sample has other DNA sequences that encode this CDR3 too. This sequence joins TRBV2 and TRBJ1-1; D remains unclear. Trimming left V 4 bases short and J 7 bases short, with 4 bases between. Germline V gene data show CDR1 as SNHLY and CDR2 as FYNNEI. The CDR3 is made up of 10 amino acids. The CDR3 is CASSVGEAFF. The CDR3 DNA reads as TGTGCCAGCAGTGTGGGTGAAGCTTTCTTT.

This rearrangement joins TRBV11-2 to TRBJ1-2; TRBD1 is a possible D gene (6 bases). From germline, CDR1 is SGHAT and CDR2 FQNNGV. CDR3 length: 17 residues. The ends were cut back, 1 base at V and 6 bases at J, with 21 bases in the middle. Written as DNA, the CDR3 is TGTGCCAGCAGCTTAGGGACAGCGAACCGTATCGAAGATGGCTACACCTTC. Protein product: CASSLGTANRIEDGYTF.

This clone was recorded many times. V usage is TRBV25-1 and J usage is TRBJ2-7; D possibly matches TRBD1 or TRBD2 (6 bases each). The ends were cut back, 3 bases at V and 7 bases at J, with 16 bases in the middle. The CDR3 is 14 amino acids. Germline lookup yields CDR1 MGHDK and CDR2 SYGVNS. The CDR3 spells CASSEGGTLREQYF. The CDR3 DNA sequence: TGTGCCAGCAGTGAGGGGGGCACCCTGAGGGAGCAGTACTTC.